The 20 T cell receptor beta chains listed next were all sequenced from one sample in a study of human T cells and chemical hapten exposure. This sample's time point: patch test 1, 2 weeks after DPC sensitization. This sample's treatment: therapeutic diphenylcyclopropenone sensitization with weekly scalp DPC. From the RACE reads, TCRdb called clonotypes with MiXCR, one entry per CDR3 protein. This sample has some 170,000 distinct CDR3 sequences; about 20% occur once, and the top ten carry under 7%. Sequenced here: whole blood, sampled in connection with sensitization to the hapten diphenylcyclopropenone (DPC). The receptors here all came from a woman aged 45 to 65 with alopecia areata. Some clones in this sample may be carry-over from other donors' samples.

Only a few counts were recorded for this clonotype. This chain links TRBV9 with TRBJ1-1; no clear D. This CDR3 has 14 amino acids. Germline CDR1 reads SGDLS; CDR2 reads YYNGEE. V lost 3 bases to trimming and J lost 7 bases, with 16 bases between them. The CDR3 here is CASSAHPRRSEAFF. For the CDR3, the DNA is TGTGCCAGCAGCGCCCATCCAAGGCGAAGTGAAGCTTTCTTT.

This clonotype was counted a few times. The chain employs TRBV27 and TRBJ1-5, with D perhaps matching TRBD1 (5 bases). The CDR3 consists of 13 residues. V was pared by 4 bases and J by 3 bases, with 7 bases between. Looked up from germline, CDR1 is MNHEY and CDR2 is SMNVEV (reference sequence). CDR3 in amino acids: CASSSGNNQPQHF. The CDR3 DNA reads TGTGCCAGCAGTTCAGGGAACAATCAGCCCCAGCATTTT.

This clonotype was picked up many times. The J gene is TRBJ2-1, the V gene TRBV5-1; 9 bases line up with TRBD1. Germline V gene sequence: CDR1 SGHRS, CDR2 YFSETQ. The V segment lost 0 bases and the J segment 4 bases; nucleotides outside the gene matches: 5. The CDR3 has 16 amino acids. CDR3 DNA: TGCGCCAGCAGCTTGGGACAGGGGGGCGGATACAATGAGCAGTTCTTC. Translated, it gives CASSLGQGGGYNEQFF. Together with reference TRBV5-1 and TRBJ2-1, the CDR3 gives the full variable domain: KAGVTQTPRYLIKTRGQQVTLSCSPISGHRSVSWYQQTPGQGLQFLFEYFSETQRNKGNFPGRFSGRQFSNSRSEMNVSTLELGDSALYLCASSLGQGGGYNEQFFGPGTRLTVL.

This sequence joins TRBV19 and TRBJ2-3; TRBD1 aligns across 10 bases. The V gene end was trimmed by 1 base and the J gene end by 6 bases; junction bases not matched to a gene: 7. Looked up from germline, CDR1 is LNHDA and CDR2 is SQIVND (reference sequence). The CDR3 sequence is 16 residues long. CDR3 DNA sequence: TGTGCCAGTAGTATAGGAGTGGACAGGGGGAAGGATACGCAGTATTTT. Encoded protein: CASSIGVDRGKDTQYF. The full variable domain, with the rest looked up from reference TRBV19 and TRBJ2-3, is DGGITQSPKYLFRKEGQNVTLSCEQNLNHDAMYWYRQDPGQGLRLIYYSQIVNDFQKGDIAEGYSVSREKKESFPLTVTSAQKNPTAFYLCASSIGVDRGKDTQYFGPGTRLTVL.

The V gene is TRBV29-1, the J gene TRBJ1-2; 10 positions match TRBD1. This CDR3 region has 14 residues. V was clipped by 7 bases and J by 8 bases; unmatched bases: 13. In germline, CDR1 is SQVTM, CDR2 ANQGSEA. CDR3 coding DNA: TGCAGCGCCCTGAAGGGACAGGGGATGGAAGGCTACACCTTC. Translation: CSALKGQGMEGYTF.

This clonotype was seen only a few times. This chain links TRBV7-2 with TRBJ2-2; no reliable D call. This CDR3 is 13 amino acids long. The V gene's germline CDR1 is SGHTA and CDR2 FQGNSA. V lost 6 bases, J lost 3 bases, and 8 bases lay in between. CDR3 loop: CASSYTHTGELFF. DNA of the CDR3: TGTGCCAGCAGTTATACCCACACCGGGGAGCTGTTTTTT.

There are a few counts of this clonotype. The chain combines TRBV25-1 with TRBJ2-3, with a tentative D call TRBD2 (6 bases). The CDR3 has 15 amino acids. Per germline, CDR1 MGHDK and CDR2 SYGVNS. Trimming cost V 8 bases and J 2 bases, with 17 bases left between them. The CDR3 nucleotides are TGTGCCAGCCATCCAGCGGGCAAATACACAGATACGCAGTATTTT. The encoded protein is CASHPAGKYTDTQYF. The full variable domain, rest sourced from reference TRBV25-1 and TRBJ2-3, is EADIYQTPRYLVIGTGKKITLECSQTMGHDKMYWYQQDPGMELHLIHYSYGVNSTEKGDLSSESTVSRIRTEHFPLTLESARPSHTSQYLCASHPAGKYTDTQYFGPGTRLTVL.

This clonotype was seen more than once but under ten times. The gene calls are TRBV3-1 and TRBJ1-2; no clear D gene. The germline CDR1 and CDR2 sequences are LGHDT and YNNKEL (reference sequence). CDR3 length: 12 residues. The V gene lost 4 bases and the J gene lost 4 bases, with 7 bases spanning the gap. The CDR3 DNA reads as TGTGCCAGCAGCCCCAGTGGCTATGGCTACACCTTC. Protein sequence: CASSPSGYGYTF.

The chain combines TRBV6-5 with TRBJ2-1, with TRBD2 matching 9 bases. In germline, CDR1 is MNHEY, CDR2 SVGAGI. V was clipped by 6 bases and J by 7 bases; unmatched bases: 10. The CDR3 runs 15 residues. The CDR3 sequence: CASRTSGGLSNEQFF. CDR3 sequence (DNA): TGTGCCAGCAGAACGAGCGGGGGGCTCTCTAATGAGCAGTTCTTC.

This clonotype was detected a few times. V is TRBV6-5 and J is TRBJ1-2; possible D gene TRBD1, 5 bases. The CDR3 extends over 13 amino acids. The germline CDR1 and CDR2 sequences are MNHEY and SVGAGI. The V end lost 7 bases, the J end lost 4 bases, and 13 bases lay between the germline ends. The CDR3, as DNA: TGTGCCAGCACCCCCGGGACGTTCTATGGCTACACCTTC. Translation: CASTPGTFYGYTF.

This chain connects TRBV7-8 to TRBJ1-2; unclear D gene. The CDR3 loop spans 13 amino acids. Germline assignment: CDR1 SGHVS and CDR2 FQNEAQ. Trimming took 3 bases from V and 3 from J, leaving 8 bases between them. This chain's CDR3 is CASSLGGYYGYTF. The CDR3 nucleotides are TGTGCCAGCAGCTTGGGAGGGTACTATGGCTACACCTTC.

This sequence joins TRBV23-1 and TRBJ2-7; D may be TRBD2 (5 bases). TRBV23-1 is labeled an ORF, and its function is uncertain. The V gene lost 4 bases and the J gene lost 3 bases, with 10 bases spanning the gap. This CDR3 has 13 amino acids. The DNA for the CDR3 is TGCGCCAGCAGTCGGACTCGAGTCTACGAGCAGTACTTC. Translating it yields CASSRTRVYEQYF.

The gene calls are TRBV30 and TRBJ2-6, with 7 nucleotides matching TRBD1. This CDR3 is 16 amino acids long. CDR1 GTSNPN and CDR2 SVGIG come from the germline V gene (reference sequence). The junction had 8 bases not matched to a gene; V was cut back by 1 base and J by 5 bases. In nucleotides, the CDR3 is TGTGCCTGGAGTGCAGGGGGTCCCCTTCGGGCCAACGTCCTGACTTTC. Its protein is CAWSAGGPLRANVLTF.

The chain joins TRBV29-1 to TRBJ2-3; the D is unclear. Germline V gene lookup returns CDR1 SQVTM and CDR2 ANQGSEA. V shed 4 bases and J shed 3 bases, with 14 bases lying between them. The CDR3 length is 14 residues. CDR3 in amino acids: CSVGGRTSTDTQYF. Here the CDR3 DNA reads TGCAGCGTTGGTGGCAGGACGTCGACAGATACGCAGTATTTT.

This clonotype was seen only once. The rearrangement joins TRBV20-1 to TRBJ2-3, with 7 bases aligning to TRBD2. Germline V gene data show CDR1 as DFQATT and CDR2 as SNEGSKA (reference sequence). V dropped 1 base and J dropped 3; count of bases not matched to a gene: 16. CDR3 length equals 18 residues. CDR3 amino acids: CSARAVRPGLLLTDTQYF. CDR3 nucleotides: TGCAGTGCTAGAGCGGTGCGACCGGGACTACTTCTTACAGATACGCAGTATTTT.

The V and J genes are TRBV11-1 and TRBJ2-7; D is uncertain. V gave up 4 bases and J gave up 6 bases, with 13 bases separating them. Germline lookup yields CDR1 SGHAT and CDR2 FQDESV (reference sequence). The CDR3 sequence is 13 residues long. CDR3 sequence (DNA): TGTGCCAGCAGCTCGGCTAGGGTGGTCGAGCAGTACTTC. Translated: CASSSARVVEQYF. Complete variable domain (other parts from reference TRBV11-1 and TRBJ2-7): EAEVAQSPRYKITEKSQAVAFWCDPISGHATLYWYRQILGQGPELLVQFQDESVVDDSQLPKDRFSAERLKGVDSTLKIQPAELGDSAMYLCASSSARVVEQYFGPGTRLTVT.

The CDR3 region has the DNA TGCAGTGCTAGGCATCAGGAGACCCAGTACTTC. Protein product: CSARHQETQYF. The chain uses TRBV20-1 and TRBJ2-5; D call uncertain. The CDR3 has 11 amino acids. V lost 3 bases and J lost 5, with 7 bases in between. The germline V gene has CDR1 DFQATT and CDR2 SNEGSKA (reference sequence).

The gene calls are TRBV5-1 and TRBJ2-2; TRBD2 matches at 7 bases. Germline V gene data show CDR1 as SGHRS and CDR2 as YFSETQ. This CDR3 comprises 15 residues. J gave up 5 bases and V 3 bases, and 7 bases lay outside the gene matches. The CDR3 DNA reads TGCGCCAGCAGCTATTTCCGGGAGGCTACCGGGGAGCTGTTTTTT. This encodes CASSYFREATGELFF.

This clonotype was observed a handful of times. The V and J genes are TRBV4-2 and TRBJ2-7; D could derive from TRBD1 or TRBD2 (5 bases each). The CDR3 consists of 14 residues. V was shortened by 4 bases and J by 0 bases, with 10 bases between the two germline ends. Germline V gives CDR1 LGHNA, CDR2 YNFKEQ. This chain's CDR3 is CASSPWGSSYEQYF. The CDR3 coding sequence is TGTGCCAGCAGCCCTTGGGGGTCCTCCTACGAGCAGTACTTC.

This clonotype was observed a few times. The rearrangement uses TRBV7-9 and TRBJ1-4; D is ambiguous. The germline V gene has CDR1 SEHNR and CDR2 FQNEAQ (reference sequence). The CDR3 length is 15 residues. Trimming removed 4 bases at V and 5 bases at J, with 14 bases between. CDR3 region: CASSSRMGGNEKLFF. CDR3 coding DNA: TGTGCCAGCAGCTCAAGAATGGGAGGCAATGAAAAACTGTTTTTT.